A single sample is the source of the 9 T cell receptor beta chains below, sequenced in a study of blood T cell repertoires in COVID-19. This table comes from immunoSEQ multiplex PCR, and its TCRdb copy is limited to in-frame clones, with some not included. The table shows about 170,000 clones, with roughly 90% occurring only once. Specimen: peripheral blood. The receptors derive from a young man with COVID-19, enrolled during active disease.

The chain uses TRBV6-6 and TRBJ2-1, with a tentative D call TRBD1 (6 bases). Germline V gene sequence: CDR1 MNHNY, CDR2 SVGAGI (reference sequence). The V gene lost 2 bases and the J gene lost 7 bases, with 12 bases spanning the gap. The CDR3 covers 14 residues. CDR3 sequence: CASSYRGGTNEQFF. CDR3 nucleotide sequence: TGTGCCAGCAGTTACCGAGGGGGTACGAATGAGCAGTTCTTC.

This clone has just a few counts. This chain links TRBV2 with TRBJ2-7, with 11 bases lining up with TRBD2. The germline CDR1 and CDR2 sequences are SNHLY and FYNNEI. The J segment lost 3 bases and the V segment lost 8 bases, leaving 9 bases of the junction unmatched. CDR3 length: 15 amino acids. For the CDR3, the DNA is TGTGCCAGCGCCCTAGCGGGAGGTAGGGGCTACGAGCAGTACTTC. It specifies CASALAGGRGYEQYF.

This chain's CDR3 is CASSERGGTNEKLFF. The CDR3 DNA is TGTGCCAGCAGTGAGCGTGGGGGGACTAATGAAAAACTGTTTTTT. This chain uses TRBV28 with TRBJ1-4; the D gene is possibly TRBD1 (5 bases). Germline loops: CDR1 MDHEN, CDR2 SYDVKM. This CDR3 region has 15 residues. V lost 5 bases and J lost 2, with 12 bases in between.

The chain carries TRBV27 and TRBJ2-7, with TRBD1 matching over 8 bases. The junction had 7 bases not matched to a gene; V was cut back by 6 bases and J by 3 bases. The V gene's germline CDR1 is MNHEY and CDR2 SMNVEV (reference sequence). The CDR3 is made up of 14 amino acids. This chain's CDR3 is CASSHGTGVYEQYF. DNA of the CDR3: TGTGCCAGCAGCCACGGGACAGGCGTCTACGAGCAGTACTTC.

The chain recombines TRBV11-2 with TRBJ2-7; D gene unclear. Germline V gene sequence: CDR1 SGHAT, CDR2 FQNNGV. This CDR3 spans 14 amino acids. The V end was cut by 1 base, the J end by 0 bases, with 7 bases between. In nucleotides, the CDR3 is TGTGCCAGCAGCTTAGCCCCCGGCTCCTACGAGCAGTACTTC. It encodes CASSLAPGSYEQYF.

The chain links TRBV7-2 to TRBJ1-1, with a tentative D call TRBD1 (6 bases). The CDR3 runs to 15 residues. Germline CDR1 is SGHTA and CDR2 is FQGNSA. The V gene lost 5 bases and the J gene lost 4 bases, with 17 bases spanning the gap. CDR3 sequence: CASSPRTEYATEAFF. In DNA form, the CDR3 reads TGTGCCAGCAGCCCGCGGACAGAGTATGCCACTGAAGCTTTCTTT.

V and J are TRBV4-1 and TRBJ2-7, with D perhaps TRBD1 (6 bases). CDR1 is MGHRA and CDR2 is YSYEKL in the germline V gene. V shed 2 bases and J shed 1 base, with 15 bases lying between them. This CDR3 region has 16 residues. The CDR3 here is CASSQFPGHLSYEQYF. CDR3 coding DNA: TGCGCCAGCAGCCAATTTCCGGGACACCTTTCCTACGAGCAGTACTTC.

CDR3 in DNA: TGCGCCAGCAGCCAAATACTACTCCAAGAGACCCAGTACTTC. Residues: CASSQILLQETQYF. The chain employs TRBV4-1 and TRBJ2-5; D remains unclear. This CDR3 comprises 14 residues. Germline lookup yields CDR1 MGHRA and CDR2 YSYEKL. V was clipped by 2 bases and J by 1 base, with 8 bases between them.

The CDR3 loop reads CASSLGEYTEAFF. CDR3 DNA: TGTGCCAGTAGTTTAGGGGAGTACACTGAAGCTTTCTTT. The chain employs TRBV19 and TRBJ1-1; tentative D call: TRBD1 (5 bases). This CDR3 spans 13 amino acids. V lost 5 bases and J 3 bases, leaving 10 bases between the germline ends. The germline CDR1 and CDR2 sequences are LNHDA and SQIVND (reference sequence).